The source of this T cell receptor (beta chain) is a study of T cell repertoires in urothelial bladder cancer (dated by TCRdb to about 2019). For the wider study: Of the roughly twelve resected lesions, three were clinically staged as cT0, three as cTa, three as cT1 and three as cT2 or greater. A total of 11 to 12 resected bladder lesions, made up of urothelial carcinoma (UC+) and benign (UC-) specimens, were studied. The study compared clonality of the TCR repertoire in bladder tumors against clonality in benign bladder inflammation. Eleven to twelve patients with bladder lesions who were undergoing transurethral resection were prospectively identified. The research as a whole found: Urothelial carcinoma specimens had fewer T cells than benign specimens, with medians of roughly 5,600 and 26,000. In carcinoma specimens, one T-cell clone made up as much as 17% of infiltrating lymphocytes, versus over 1.5% in benign specimens. Carcinoma specimens had a median tumor infiltrating lymphocyte percentage of approximately 2%, while benign specimens had a median of around 12%.

As for this clone: Its antigen specificity is not known. No base qualities exist here, and no much larger clone lies one base off it.

Benign (UC-) specimens were resected bladder lesions without urothelial carcinoma. At transurethral resection, specimens of the bladder lesions were collected and then stored at -80C. From bladder specimens obtained at transurethral resection, DNA was extracted. Its CDR3 holds 15 amino acids, cysteine through phenylalanine. The retained sequence is limited to the CDR3, 45 bases, with the frame set at the first base. Trimming takes 4 bases from V and 3 bases from J, and the germline ends sit 15 bases apart. The germline V gene (reference sequence) yields LNHNV for CDR1 and YYDKDF for CDR2. The immunoSEQ assay was used to sequence the CDR3 region of the TCR beta chain. Per the source publication's procedure: For each specimen, T-cell fraction, clonal dominance and maximum TCR clone frequency were calculated. TCRdb provides this immuneACCESS table in a form limited to in-frame rearrangements. Some clones are lacking; in checked studies, under half of them reflect an unresolved V gene, and why the rest are absent is not known. V and J calls and clone size are as listed in that table; D and trimming were resolved from the DNA. A total of approximately 11,000 clones appear in this sample, about 64% of them only once. Clones ranked in the top ten supply 6% to 7% of the sample.

The specimen was tumor-infiltrating cells from bladder cancer. The clonotype originates from a human donor with a benign inflammatory bladder lesion. This chain is built from TRBV15 and TRBJ1-1, with a weak D call of TRBD1 (6 bases match). Read as DNA, the sequence is TGTGCCACCAGCAAGCAGGGGTGGGAAGACACTGAAGCTTTCTTT. Translated, it reads CATSKQGWEDTEAFF.